These T cell receptor beta chains were read from a single sample in a study of shared clonotypes between healthy human individuals. Some clones are missing from TCRdb's copy, which holds only in-frame ones; the method was immunoSEQ multiplex PCR. The data contain some 1,600,000 clones, approximately 98% of them singletons. The source material was naive CD4+ T cells sorted from blood. Receptor source: a man aged 25 to 40 in good health. The CDR3 runs from the conserved cysteine through the conserved F or W. D genes are given only for firm matches. Not every row has a clone size; where given, it reads once, few, many or a size class.

J gene | D gene | clone size | V gene | CDR3 protein | CDR3 DNA
TRBJ2-1 | NA | NA | TRBV6-5 | CASKRDPYNEQFF | TGTGCCAGCAAGAGGGACCCCTACAATGAGCAGTTCTTC
TRBJ2-7 | TRBD2 | NA | TRBV6-4 | CASSDNLLADLSSYEQYF | TGTGCCAGCAGTGACAACCTCCTAGCGGATCTGAGCTCCTACGAGCAGTACTTC
TRBJ2-7 | TRBD2 | NA | TRBV9 | CASSPRLAGGGEQYF | TGTGCCAGCAGCCCCCGACTAGCGGGAGGTGGCGAGCAGTACTTC
TRBJ2-5 | NA | NA | TRBV11-2 | CASSLVRPGEETQYF | TGTGCCAGCAGCTTAGTCAGGCCCGGGGAAGAGACCCAGTACTTC
TRBJ1-3 | NA | NA | TRBV18 | CASSPARTSYSGNTIYF | TGTGCCAGCTCACCCGCTAGGACATCTTACTCTGGAAACACCATATATTTT
TRBJ2-7 | TRBD2 | NA | TRBV5-1 | CASSLLSGSLNEQYF | TGCGCCAGCAGCTTGCTCAGCGGGAGTCTGAACGAGCAGTACTTC
TRBJ2-5 | TRBD2 | NA | TRBV5-1 | CASSSNQLAERETQYF | TGCGCCAGCAGCTCAAACCAACTAGCGGAGAGGGAGACCCAGTACTTC
TRBJ1-2 | TRBD1 | NA | TRBV15 | CATSTPGQGLLIYGYTF | TGTGCCACCAGCACTCCGGGACAGGGCCTTTTAATCTATGGCTACACCTTC
TRBJ2-1 | TRBD1 | once | TRBV15 | CATSIGGLTGGASMVYNEQFF | TGTGCCACCAGCATTGGGGGGCTAACAGGGGGCGCCTCTATGGTCTACAATGAGCAGTTCTTC
TRBJ1-5 | NA | NA | TRBV28 | CASRRGRGLSNQPQHF | TGTGCCAGCAGGAGGGGGAGAGGGTTAAGCAATCAGCCCCAGCATTTT
TRBJ1-4 | NA | NA | TRBV5-1 | CASSLPQGSNEKLFF | TGCGCCAGCAGCTTGCCCCAGGGTTCTAATGAAAAACTGTTTTTT
TRBJ1-2 | NA | NA | TRBV5-1 | CASSPFGGSFGYTF | TGCGCCAGCAGCCCTTTTGGGGGAAGTTTCGGCTACACCTTC
TRBJ2-1 | NA | once | TRBV7-9 | CASSLVQALSYNEQFF | TGTGCCAGCAGCTTAGTTCAGGCGCTATCCTACAATGAGCAGTTCTTC
TRBJ2-4 | NA | NA | TRBV5-1 | CASRTGIEAKNIQYF | TGCGCCAGCCGCACAGGGATCGAAGCCAAAAACATTCAGTACTTC
TRBJ2-6 | TRBD1 | once | TRBV29-1 | CSVEGRDRRSSGANVLTF | TGCAGCGTTGAAGGGAGGGACAGGCGCAGCTCTGGGGCCAACGTCCTGACTTTC
TRBJ1-4 | TRBD1 | NA | TRBV18 | CASSPKTGTVNEKLFF | TGTGCCAGCTCACCAAAGACCGGGACAGTTAATGAAAAACTGTTTTTT
TRBJ1-4 | NA | NA | TRBV5-1 | CASSFLESGEEKLFF | TGCGCCAGCAGCTTTTTGGAGTCGGGGGAAGAAAAACTGTTTTTT
TRBJ1-2 | NA | once | TRBV27 | CASRPEPTVNYGYTF | TGTGCCAGCAGACCAGAACCGACAGTGAACTATGGCTACACCTTC
TRBJ2-3 | NA | NA | TRBV15 | CATRIGGGLYTDTQYF | TGTGCCACCAGAATCGGAGGGGGACTTTACACAGATACGCAGTATTTT
TRBJ2-5 | TRBD2 | once | TRBV29-1 | CSVATSAETQYF | TGCAGCGTGGCTACTAGCGCGGAGACCCAGTACTTC
TRBJ2-2 | TRBD2 | NA | TRBV10-2 | CASKRAGGNTGELFF | TGCGCCAGCAAGAGAGCGGGAGGGAACACCGGGGAGCTGTTTTTT
TRBJ1-2 | NA | NA | TRBV19 | CASSIASQGYGYTF | TGTGCCAGTAGTATTGCCTCACAGGGCTATGGCTACACCTTC
TRBJ2-3 | NA | NA | TRBV5-4 | CASSSTGTDTQYF | TGTGCCAGCAGCTCCACAGGGACAGATACGCAGTATTTT
TRBJ2-7 | NA | NA | TRBV6-5 | CASSSVGYEQYF | TGTGCCAGCAGCTCGGTCGGCTACGAGCAGTACTTC
TRBJ2-1 | TRBD2 | NA | TRBV9 | CASSRAGGTVNEQFF | TGTGCCAGCAGTAGAGCGGGAGGGACGGTCAATGAGCAGTTCTTC
TRBJ1-2 | NA | NA | TRBV28 | CASRSGVNYGYTF | TGTGCCAGCAGGTCAGGCGTGAACTATGGCTACACCTTC
TRBJ1-5 | TRBD1 | NA | TRBV7-9 | CASSLDRTGRQPQHF | TGTGCCAGCAGCTTAGATAGGACAGGTCGTCAGCCCCAGCATTTT
TRBJ1-2 | NA | NA | TRBV6-6 | CASSRTDGYTF | TGTGCCAGCAGTCGGACGGATGGCTACACCTTC
TRBJ1-1 | TRBD1 | NA | TRBV18 | CASSPPGQGQGEAFF | TGTGCCAGCTCACCCCCAGGACAGGGGCAGGGTGAAGCTTTCTTT
TRBJ2-1 | TRBD2 | NA | TRBV11-3 | CASSLAGGPFDEQFF | TGTGCCAGCAGTTTAGCGGGAGGGCCTTTCGATGAGCAGTTCTTC
TRBJ1-1 | NA | NA | TRBV10-3 | CAISTLNPSNGGAFF | TGTGCCATCAGCACCCTTAACCCAAGCAACGGGGGGGCTTTCTTT
TRBJ1-1 | NA | NA | TRBV5-1 | CASSAQGSAYTEAFF | TGCGCCAGCAGCGCGCAGGGTTCGGCGTACACTGAAGCTTTCTTT
TRBJ2-7 | NA | NA | TRBV9 | CASSVDPGTYEQYF | TGTGCCAGCAGCGTAGATCCGGGTACCTACGAGCAGTACTTC
TRBJ2-1 | NA | NA | TRBV6-5 | CASSSLGQGQQFF | TGTGCCAGCAGTTCATTGGGCCAGGGGCAGCAGTTCTTC
TRBJ1-2 | NA | NA | TRBV29-1 | CSVQLGVLYGYTF | TGCAGCGTTCAATTGGGGGTACTGTATGGCTACACCTTC
TRBJ2-1 | NA | NA | TRBV4-2 | CASSQEGGGHNEQFF | TGTGCCAGCAGCCAAGAGGGGGGGGGCCACAATGAGCAGTTCTTC
TRBJ1-3 | NA | NA | TRBV28 | CASTPGPGRHTIYF | TGTGCCAGCACCCCGGGCCCCGGACGGCACACCATATATTTT
TRBJ2-2 | NA | once | TRBV7-2 | CASSPRGRLWTGELFF | TGTGCCAGCAGCCCAAGGGGTCGGTTGTGGACCGGGGAGCTGTTTTTT
TRBJ2-2 | TRBD2 | NA | TRBV7-2 | CASSPPPSGRRKAGELFF | TGTGCCAGCAGTCCCCCCCCTAGCGGGAGGCGGAAGGCCGGGGAGCTGTTTTTT
TRBJ1-5 | NA | once | TRBV6-6 | CASNPGGQKNQPQHF | TGTGCCAGCAATCCCGGCGGACAGAAAAATCAGCCCCAGCATTTT
TRBJ2-1 | TRBD2 | once | TRBV15 | CATSRGMTSATYNEQFF | TGTGCCACCAGCAGAGGGATGACTAGCGCTACCTACAATGAGCAGTTCTTC
TRBJ2-5 | NA | NA | TRBV27 | CASRPPGPEAYF | TGTGCCAGCAGACCACCGGGCCCCGAGGCGTACTTC
TRBJ2-5 | NA | NA | TRBV18 | CASSPQQGGGETQYF | TGTGCCAGCTCACCACAGCAGGGTGGAGGCGAGACCCAGTACTTC
TRBJ1-2 | TRBD1 | NA | TRBV28 | CASSLAGRTGDYGYTF | TGTGCCAGCAGTTTGGCGGGGAGGACAGGGGACTATGGCTACACCTTC
TRBJ1-2 | TRBD1 | once | TRBV7-2 | CASSIPGQGKGYTF | TGTGCCAGCAGCATACCGGGACAGGGGAAAGGCTACACCTTC